These T cell receptor beta chains were read from a single sample in a study of T cells in Graves' hyperthyroidism and ophthalmopathy. TCRdb itself ran the multiplex PCR reads through MiXCR, one entry per CDR3 protein. The sample lists roughly 740,000 distinct CDR3 sequences; roughly 15% were seen once. Sequencing was carried out using blood. All receptors come from a man between 18 and 35 years old with Graves' hyperthyroidism. CDR3s include the opening cysteine and the closing phenylalanine or tryptophan. Each record gives: D gene, V gene, J gene, clone size, CDR3 protein, CDR3 DNA. A D gene is named only where the DNA matches it firmly. Where a row states a size, it is once, few, many or the class of an expanded clone; other rows omit it.

NA	TRBV9	TRBJ2-3	few	CASSVAGGFNTDTQYF	TGTGCCAGCAGCGTAGCTGGCGGATTTAACACAGATACGCAGTATTTT
NA	TRBV24-1	TRBJ2-7	NA	CATSDFSGTPYEQYF	TGTGCCACCAGTGATTTCTCAGGGACCCCCTACGAGCAGTACTTC
NA	TRBV4-2	TRBJ1-2	NA	CASKGTPGGYGYTF	TGTGCCAGCAAAGGGACCCCGGGTGGCTATGGCTACACCTTC
TRBD1	TRBV2	TRBJ1-2	many	CASISDRGRNYGYTF	TGTGCCAGCATTTCGGACAGGGGGCGTAACTATGGCTACACCTTC
NA	TRBV7-2	TRBJ1-2	many	CASSADRGPYGYTF	TGTGCCAGCAGCGCGGACAGAGGACCCTATGGCTACACCTTC
NA	TRBV28	TRBJ1-1	many	CATLGGRMNTEAFF	TGTGCCACCTTAGGCGGCAGAATGAACACTGAAGCTTTCTTT
NA	TRBV28	TRBJ1-2	many	CASSLGQDYTF	TGTGCCAGTAGTTTGGGGCAAGACTACACCTTC
NA	TRBV2	TRBJ2-1	few	CASSVEGGLENEQFF	TGTGCCAGCAGTGTTGAGGGGGGGCTTGAGAATGAGCAGTTCTTC
TRBD2	TRBV20-1	TRBJ2-5	many	CSARDSGRGVGETQYF	TGCAGTGCTAGAGATTCCGGGAGGGGGGTCGGAGAGACCCAGTACTTC
NA	TRBV4-3	TRBJ2-1	NA	CASSQEEASNEQFF	TGCGCCAGCAGCCAAGAAGAAGCGTCCAATGAGCAGTTCTTC
NA	TRBV20-1	TRBJ2-7	many	CSARFRTAGYEQYF	TGCAGTGCTAGATTCCGGACAGCCGGCTACGAGCAGTACTTC
NA	TRBV28	TRBJ1-5	NA	CASSPLREASNQPQHF	TGTGCCAGCAGTCCATTACGGGAAGCTAGCAATCAGCCCCAGCATTTT
NA	TRBV30	TRBJ1-5	NA	CAWSRDKGLSGANQPQHF	TGTGCCTGGAGTCGGGACAAGGGGTTGTCTGGAGCGAATCAGCCCCAGCATTTT
NA	TRBV6-1	TRBJ1-1	NA	CASSEEVKGVKTEAFF	TGTGCCAGCAGTGAAGAGGTCAAGGGGGTAAAAACTGAAGCTTTCTTT
NA	TRBV30	TRBJ1-1	many	CAWTGVNTEAFF	TGTGCCTGGACAGGGGTGAACACTGAAGCTTTCTTT
TRBD1	TRBV27	TRBJ1-5	NA	CASEPQGGAIQPQHF	TGTGCCAGCGAGCCTCAGGGGGGCGCGATCCAGCCCCAGCATTTT
NA	TRBV29-1	TRBJ2-1	few	CSCLTSAPTTEQFF	TGCAGCTGCCTGACCTCTGCTCCTACAACTGAGCAGTTCTTC
TRBD2	TRBV11-2	TRBJ2-1	many	CASSRGLAGVYEQFF	TGTGCCAGCAGCCGCGGACTAGCGGGAGTATATGAGCAGTTCTTC
NA	TRBV10-3	TRBJ1-1	many	CAISPGGGADTEAFF	TGTGCCATCAGTCCCGGGGGGGGCGCAGACACTGAAGCTTTCTTT
NA	TRBV28	TRBJ1-5	many	CASSLPTGYGQPQHF	TGTGCCAGCAGTTTACCTACAGGGTATGGTCAGCCCCAGCATTTT
NA	TRBV7-9	TRBJ1-1	once	CASSLAGLGSEAFF	TGTGCCAGCAGCTTAGCCGGACTAGGCAGTGAAGCTTTCTTT
NA	TRBV28	TRBJ1-1	many	CASSFWAPLSRAFF	TGTGCCAGCAGTTTTTGGGCTCCCTTAAGCCGGGCTTTCTTT
NA	TRBV5-1	TRBJ2-2	many	CASSHDSRTGELFF	TGCGCCAGCAGCCACGACAGTCGCACCGGGGAGCTGTTTTTT
TRBD1	TRBV20-1	TRBJ1-1	NA	CSANRGREAFF	TGCAGTGCTAACAGGGGGCGGGAAGCTTTCTTT
TRBD1	TRBV7-2	TRBJ1-2	few	CASSSMTGYYGYTF	TGTGCCAGCAGCTCGATGACAGGGTATTATGGCTACACCTTC
TRBD1	TRBV3-1	TRBJ1-1	many	CASTHRGPRTEAFF	TGTGCCAGCACCCACAGGGGGCCGAGGACTGAAGCTTTCTTT
TRBD1	TRBV3-1	TRBJ2-5	few	CASSQETRDSENRETQYF	TGTGCCAGCAGCCAAGAGACCCGGGACAGTGAAAATAGGGAGACCCAGTACTTC
TRBD2	TRBV3-1	TRBJ2-5	NA	CASSPTRASGSRETQYF	TGTGCCAGCAGCCCCACCCGGGCTAGCGGGAGTAGAGAGACCCAGTACTTC
NA	TRBV5-4	TRBJ2-2	NA	CASSLDTNTGELFF	TGTGCCAGCAGCCTGGACACGAACACCGGGGAGCTGTTTTTT
NA	TRBV20-1	TRBJ2-7	many	CSARGQARPYEQYF	TGCAGTGCTAGAGGACAGGCGCGCCCCTACGAGCAGTACTTC
NA	TRBV6-1	TRBJ1-2	few	CAGKDGGYGYTF	TGTGCCGGAAAGGACGGCGGCTATGGCTACACCTTC
NA	TRBV28	TRBJ1-1	many	CASSSVNTEAFF	TGTGCCAGCAGCTCAGTGAACACTGAAGCTTTCTTT
NA	TRBV28	TRBJ2-1	many	CATKGPSYNEQFF	TGTGCCACCAAAGGGCCCTCCTACAATGAGCAGTTCTTC
NA	TRBV6-1	TRBJ2-3	NA	CASSEPLVSTDTQYF	TGTGCCAGCAGTGAACCACTAGTTAGCACAGATACGCAGTATTTT
NA	TRBV20-1	TRBJ2-7	few	CSARVASRSSYEQYF	TGCAGTGCTAGAGTGGCTAGCAGGAGCTCCTACGAGCAGTACTTC
NA	TRBV3-1	TRBJ1-1	many	CASRQTGSEEAFF	TGTGCCAGCAGACAAACAGGGTCTGAGGAAGCTTTCTTT
NA	TRBV28	TRBJ2-1	many	CASSLPGIPSSYNEQFF	TGTGCCAGCAGTTTACCCGGGATTCCCAGCTCCTACAATGAGCAGTTCTTC
NA	TRBV27	TRBJ2-5	NA	CASSFRVGLRQETQYF	TGTGCCAGCAGTTTTAGGGTCGGACTTCGACAAGAGACCCAGTACTTC
NA	TRBV20-1	TRBJ2-3	NA	CSAGPLSTDTQYF	TGCAGTGCCGGGCCCTTGAGTACAGATACGCAGTATTTT
TRBD2	TRBV18	TRBJ2-7	many	CASSPPGGGTYEQYF	TGTGCCAGCTCCCCCCCCGGCGGGGGTACCTACGAGCAGTACTTC
NA	TRBV12-3/TRBV12-4	TRBJ2-2	few	CASSSTGVNSGELFF	TGTGCCAGCAGTTCGACGGGAGTGAACTCCGGGGAGCTGTTTTTT
TRBD1	TRBV20-1	TRBJ2-1	many	CSAWTGGTYNEQFF	TGCAGTGCGTGGACAGGGGGCACCTACAATGAGCAGTTCTTC
NA	TRBV3-1	TRBJ1-1	NA	CASTSRGGVSYF	TGTGCCAGCACCTCTCGGGGGGGCGTTTCTTACTTT
TRBD2	TRBV27	TRBJ2-7	many	CASSQSGLAGASSYEQYF	TGTGCCAGCAGCCAATCGGGACTAGCGGGCGCGAGCTCCTACGAGCAGTACTTC
TRBD1	TRBV27	TRBJ2-7	NA	CASSLSVQGYSEQYF	TGTGCCAGCAGTTTATCGGTACAGGGGTACAGCGAGCAGTACTTC
TRBD2	TRBV7-2	TRBJ2-1	few	CASSLAASGEQFF	TGTGCCAGCAGTTTAGCGGCTAGCGGTGAGCAGTTCTTC
NA	TRBV7-9	TRBJ1-2	many	CASSFLQANYGYTF	TGTGCCAGCAGCTTCCTGCAGGCTAACTATGGCTACACCTTC
NA	TRBV6-2/TRBV6-3	TRBJ2-7	many	CASSYPNEDEQYF	TGTGCCAGCAGTTACCCTAACGAGGACGAGCAGTACTTC
NA	TRBV20-1	TRBJ2-5	NA	CSAPRNNQETQYF	TGCAGTGCCCCAAGGAATAACCAAGAGACCCAGTACTTC
NA	TRBV28	TRBJ1-2	few	CASSLELGDESYGYTF	TGTGCCAGCAGTTTGGAGCTGGGGGATGAGTCTTATGGCTACACCTTC